This TCR beta chain was captured by sequencing in a study of Tregs in tolerant kidney transplant recipients. Study conclusions and caveats: Findings come from small patient numbers and require larger validation. Biological reproducibility was not directly addressed, but technical replication error appeared minimal. Expanding Tregs on activated donor B cells appeared to best identify donor-specific TCRbeta clones.

Regarding this clone: The antigen remains unidentified.

Profiling relied on immunoSEQ multiplex PCR, and the TCRdb table lists in-frame clones only, not all of them. The data contain approximately 260,000 clones, approximately 83% of them singletons. CD4+CD25+CD127- Tregs, CD4+CD25- non-Tregs, CD4 and CD8 cells were sorted. This CDR3 contains 15 residues. Germline CDR1 reads SGHNT; CDR2 reads YYREEE (reference sequence). V was shortened by 2 bases and J by 0 bases, with 6 bases between the two germline ends. Sequencing was carried out using CD4+ T cells from blood. V is TRBV5-4 and J is TRBJ2-6, with D unclear. The TCR was taken from a human donor in good health. This CDR3 is CASSLLVSGANVLTF. As DNA, the CDR3 is TGTGCCAGCAGCTTATTAGTCTCTGGGGCCAACGTCCTGACTTTC.